This T cell receptor (beta chain) is drawn from a study of T cells after yellow fever vaccination. On the study more broadly: Low-cell-number fractions underwent preparation using SMART-Seq v4 Ultra Low Input.

A 5'RACE template-switching step, the method used to make TCR cDNA, added a universal primer site and UMIs. TCRdb itself ran the 5' RACE reads through MiXCR, one entry per CDR3 protein. The table includes about 140,000 distinct CDR3 sequences, 7.7% detected once. This clonotype was recorded at least ten times. Its specificity is unknown. Germline V gives CDR1 SQVTM, CDR2 ANQGSEA. Unmatched junction bases numbered 7, after V lost 4 bases and J lost 4 bases. The CDR3 runs to 13 residues. Findings and caveats of the study: Post-booster samples contained most primary-vaccination clones (approximately 95% CD4, around 88% CD8).

V and J are TRBV29-1 and TRBJ2-7; TRBD1 aligns across 7 bases. The material sequenced was CD4+ T cells sorted from PBMCs, taken 5 days after the yellow fever booster vaccination. The TCR originated in a young man who received the YFV17D yellow fever vaccine. CDR3 in amino acids: CSVVTGASYEQYF. In DNA, the CDR3 is TGCAGCGTTGTTACAGGGGCAAGTTACGAGCAGTACTTC.